This T cell receptor beta chain was sequenced in a study of blood T cell repertoires in COVID-19. Study in general: Samples of COVID-19 (acute and convalescent) were obtained from the United States, Italy and Spain. From T cells, B-cell-depleted T cells, or PBMCs came the material, which was cDNA or gDNA.

Method: immunoSEQ multiplex PCR; TCRdb's copy keeps in-frame clones and lacks some. The sample lists 35,000 to 40,000 clones, over 75% occurring once. V was cut by 0 bases and J by 5 bases, with 10 bases left in between. Germline-derived CDR1 and CDR2 are ENHRY and SYGVKD. The CDR3 runs to 14 residues. The gene calls are TRBV10-3 and TRBJ2-5, with a weak D call TRBD2 (6 bases). The sequence was collected from a man aged 70 or older with active COVID-19. The material sequenced was peripheral blood. The CDR3 spells CAISESAGRETQYF. In DNA form, the CDR3 reads TGTGCCATCAGTGAGTCTGCAGGGAGGGAGACCCAGTACTTC.